This T cell receptor (beta chain) was observed in a study of blood T cell repertoires in COVID-19. Across the whole study: The United States, Italy and Spain provided the acute and convalescent COVID-19 samples. Sources were T cells, B-cell-depleted T cells, or PBMCs; the material itself was cDNA or gDNA.

The CDR3 is made up of 15 amino acids. Germline V gene data show CDR1 as SSHAT and CDR2 as FNYEAQ (reference sequence). Profiling relied on immunoSEQ multiplex PCR, and the TCRdb table lists in-frame clones only, not all of them. Of about 30,000 clones in the sample, 89% are singletons; the top ten hold 25% to 35%. Material for sequencing was peripheral blood. The rearrangement links TRBV7-7 to TRBJ2-7; 7 bases are shared with TRBD2. The source is an elderly man with acute or convalescent COVID-19. CDR3 in amino acids: CAMTRGGESSYEQYF. The CDR3, as DNA: TGTGCTATGACGCGGGGAGGGGAGAGCTCCTACGAGCAGTACTTC. The full variable domain, with the rest looked up from reference TRBV7-7 and TRBJ2-7, is GAGVSQSPRYKVTKRGQDVTLRCDPISSHATLYWYQQALGQGPEFLTYFNYEAQPDKSGLPSDRFSAERPEGSISTLTIQRTEQRDSAMYRCAMTRGGESSYEQYFGPGTRLTVT.